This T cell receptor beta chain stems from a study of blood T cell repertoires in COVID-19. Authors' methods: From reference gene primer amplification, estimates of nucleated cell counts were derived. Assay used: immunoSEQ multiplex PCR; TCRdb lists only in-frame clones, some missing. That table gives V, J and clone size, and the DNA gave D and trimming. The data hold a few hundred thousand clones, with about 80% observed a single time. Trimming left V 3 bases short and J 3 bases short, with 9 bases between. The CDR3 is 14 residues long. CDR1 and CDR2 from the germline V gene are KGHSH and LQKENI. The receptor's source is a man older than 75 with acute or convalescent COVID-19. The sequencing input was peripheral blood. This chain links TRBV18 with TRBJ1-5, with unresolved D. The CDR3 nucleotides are TGTGCCAGCTCACCTGAGATCTCCAATCAGCCCCAGCATTTT. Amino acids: CASSPEISNQPQHF.